Described below is a single TCR beta chain sequence and its context. Its matching antigen is unknown. The ends were cut back, 6 bases at V and 3 bases at J, with 11 bases in the middle. This CDR3 is built from 14 residues. Germline V gives CDR1 MNHNS, CDR2 SASEGT. This specimen belongs to a study of cytomegalovirus exposure and HLA in healthy donors. It was with 60 Vbeta and 13 Jbeta primers that the PCR ran. Original analysis: Per a later analysis, the number of unique TCR beta chains was 75 million to 90 million, of which 9 million to 14 million were shared. Only in-frame clones appear in the TCRdb table, and some are missing; sequencing was by immunoSEQ multiplex PCR. V and J calls and clone size are given by that table; D and trimming were obtained from the DNA. The sample shows about 160,000 clones, roughly 80% of them seen only once. Study-level results: It was reported that TCR beta sequences correctly inferred the HLA-A and HLA-B alleles for most subjects.

The chain combines TRBV6-1 with TRBJ1-4; D unresolved. Input material: PBMCs. The TCR originated in a man aged 40-49 years in good health and CMV-seronegative. The DNA for the CDR3 is TGTGCCAGCAGAAGAGGCTCCGCTAATGAAAAACTGTTTTTT. It codes for CASRRGSANEKLFF.